This T cell receptor (beta chain) was obtained from a study of blood T cell repertoires in COVID-19. Clones were sequenced by immunoSEQ multiplex PCR, and TCRdb holds only the in-frame ones, with some missing. Counted here are about 170,000 clones, approximately 84% occurring once; the ten biggest clones make up under 13%. This CDR3 is built from 13 residues. Trimming took off 6 bases at V and 7 bases at J, with 13 bases between the two ends. Sequenced: peripheral blood. This sequence was found in a man between 70 and 80 years old with active or convalescent COVID-19. The rearrangement joins TRBV12-3 or TRBV12-4 to TRBJ2-1; weak D call: TRBD2 (5 bases). In DNA, the CDR3 is TGTGCCAGCAGCGAGGGCAGGTTGAATGAGCAGTTCTTC. Protein sequence: CASSEGRLNEQFF.